Listed below are T cell receptor beta chains from one sample, sequenced in a study of radiotherapy plus CTLA-4 blockade in lung cancer. Using immunoSEQ multiplex PCR, the repertoire was profiled, and TCRdb retains in-frame clones only, with some absent. The data contain fewer than 35,000 clones, around 74% of them singletons. The material sequenced was peripheral blood, taken from a patient treated with radiotherapy plus ipilimumab. The receptors were gathered from a human donor with non-small cell lung cancer that progressed on radiotherapy plus ipilimumab. Each CDR3 is given with its conserved first and last residue. A D gene is named only where the DNA matches it firmly. Expanded clones are given a class, and other clones once, few, many or no size at all.

>.|TRBJ2-7|TRBV29-1|TRBD2
CSVAGGGDYEQYF
TGCAGCGTTGCGGGGGGGGGCGACTACGAGCAGTACTTC
>.|TRBJ2-3|TRBV11-2|TRBD2
CASSLKSSGGTDTQYF
TGTGCCAGCAGCTTAAAATCTAGCGGGGGCACAGATACGCAGTATTTT
>.|TRBJ1-2|TRBV28|.
CASSRTGTDYGYTF
TGTGCCAGCAGTCGAACCGGGACGGACTATGGCTACACCTTC
>.|TRBJ1-2|TRBV6-1|TRBD1
CASSLQGRGYYGYTF
TGTGCCAGCAGTCTACAGGGGAGGGGGTACTATGGCTACACCTTC
>.|TRBJ2-7|TRBV27|.
CASSLSRGLLNEQYF
TGTGCCAGCAGTTTGTCCCGGGGGCTCTTGAACGAGCAGTACTTC
>.|TRBJ1-2|TRBV4-1|.
CASSQTHGRITNYGYTF
TGCGCCAGCAGCCAAACCCATGGACGGATTACTAACTATGGCTACACCTTC
>.|TRBJ2-1|TRBV27|TRBD2
CASSPGGGPSYNEQFF
TGTGCCAGCAGTCCTGGGGGAGGGCCCTCCTACAATGAGCAGTTCTTC
>.|TRBJ2-1|TRBV9|TRBD2
CASSGDLLLAGDYNEQFF
TGTGCCAGCAGCGGAGACCTCCTGCTAGCGGGCGACTACAATGAGCAGTTCTTC
>once|TRBJ1-5|TRBV4-3|.
CASSPQMKDQPQHF
TGCGCCAGCAGCCCCCAAATGAAGGATCAGCCCCAGCATTTT
>once|TRBJ1-5|TRBV19|.
CASSIERDGGQPQHF
TGTGCCAGTAGTATAGAACGGGACGGGGGCCAGCCCCAGCATTTT
>.|TRBJ2-5|TRBV25-1|.
CASSEWGVETQYF
TGTGCCAGCAGTGAATGGGGGGTGGAGACCCAGTACTTC
>.|TRBJ2-5|TRBV28|TRBD2
CASSLRTGTVGLEQETQYF
TGTGCCAGCAGTTTAAGAACAGGGACGGTGGGACTAGAGCAAGAGACCCAGTACTTC
>.|TRBJ1-6|TRBV30|.
CAWSAVQGMSPLHF
TGTGCCTGGAGTGCCGTCCAGGGGATGTCACCCCTCCACTTT
>.|TRBJ1-1|TRBV7-9|.
CASSWEGTEAFF
TGTGCCAGCAGCTGGGAGGGGACTGAAGCTTTCTTT
>.|TRBJ2-3|TRBV4-1|TRBD2
CASSPTSDPRDTQYF
TGCGCCAGCAGCCCCACTAGCGACCCCCGAGATACGCAGTATTTT
>.|TRBJ2-5|TRBV5-1|TRBD2
CASSLAGGEETQYF
TGCGCCAGCAGCTTGGCCGGGGGGGAGGAGACCCAGTACTTC
>once|TRBJ2-7|TRBV6-6|.
CASSEFTGYYEQYF
TGTGCCAGCAGCGAATTTACAGGGTACTACGAGCAGTACTTC
>.|TRBJ2-1|TRBV9|.
CASSASEYNEQFF
TGTGCCAGCAGCGCCTCGGAGTACAATGAGCAGTTCTTC
>.|TRBJ2-5|TRBV7-6|.
CASSPLSDYSPETQYF
TGTGCCAGCAGCCCACTTTCGGATTATAGTCCGGAGACCCAGTACTTC
>.|TRBJ2-5|TRBV4-2|.
CASSQQTGEYQETQYF
TGTGCCAGCAGCCAGCAGACAGGCGAGTACCAAGAGACCCAGTACTTC
>few|TRBJ2-5|TRBV11-1|TRBD1
CASSLDRVQETQYF
TGTGCCAGCAGTCTGGACAGGGTCCAAGAGACCCAGTACTTC
>.|TRBJ2-5|TRBV27|.
CASSSHFQETQYF
TGTGCCAGCAGCAGCCACTTCCAAGAGACCCAGTACTTC
>few|TRBJ2-7|TRBV7-9|TRBD1
CASSTRDRPAYEQYF
TGTGCCAGCAGCACCCGGGACAGGCCAGCCTACGAGCAGTACTTC
>.|TRBJ2-7|TRBV27|.
CASSFGSTYEQYF
TGTGCCAGCAGTTTCGGCAGCACCTACGAGCAGTACTTC
>once|TRBJ1-3|TRBV30|.
CACDPGVSGNTIYF
TGTGCCTGCGATCCAGGGGTATCTGGAAACACCATATATTTT
>.|TRBJ2-5|TRBV11-2|.
CASSLEGVGEETQYF
TGTGCCAGCAGCTTGGAGGGAGTAGGAGAAGAGACCCAGTACTTC
>.|TRBJ1-5|TRBV28|.
CASSLRVSNQPQHF
TGTGCCAGCAGTCTCAGGGTTAGCAATCAGCCCCAGCATTTT
>.|TRBJ2-3|TRBV2|TRBD1
CASSEGDTGVDTQYF
TGTGCCAGCAGTGAGGGCGATACAGGGGTGGATACGCAGTATTTT
>.|TRBJ1-6|TRBV7-8|TRBD1
CASSFLSGTGANSPLHF
TGTGCCAGCAGCTTCCTGTCCGGGACAGGGGCAAATTCACCCCTCCACTTT
>.|TRBJ2-2|TRBV6-1|TRBD2
CASSKSGGTTGELFF
TGTGCCAGCAGTAAAAGCGGGGGGACCACCGGGGAGCTGTTTTTT
>.|TRBJ1-1|TRBV11-2|.
CASSPWPASRTEAFF
TGTGCCAGCAGCCCCTGGCCAGCCAGCCGCACTGAAGCTTTCTTT
>.|TRBJ1-2|TRBV10-3|.
CAISEGGRGGYTF
TGTGCCATCAGTGAAGGCGGGAGGGGTGGCTACACCTTC
>.|TRBJ1-5|TRBV7-6|.
CASSFGPHQPQHF
TGTGCCAGCAGCTTTGGGCCACATCAGCCCCAGCATTTT
>.|TRBJ2-2|TRBV5-4|TRBD1
CASSLGQGANTGELFF
TGTGCCAGCAGCTTGGGGCAGGGGGCGAACACCGGGGAGCTGTTTTTT
>.|TRBJ1-5|TRBV6-1|.
CASSERRTSNQPQHF
TGTGCCAGCAGTGAACGGCGGACAAGCAATCAGCCCCAGCATTTT
>.|TRBJ2-2|TRBV19|.
CASTPAGANTGELFF
TGTGCCAGTACCCCGGCCGGTGCTAACACCGGGGAGCTGTTTTTT
>.|TRBJ1-1|TRBV4-1|TRBD1
CASSHQTGGTEAFF
TGCGCCAGCAGCCATCAGACAGGGGGTACTGAAGCTTTCTTT
>.|TRBJ1-1|TRBV6-5|.
CASNPGHLNTEAFF
TGTGCCAGCAACCCGGGACATCTGAACACTGAAGCTTTCTTT
>.|TRBJ2-2|TRBV5-1|.
CASSLRDTPTGELFF
TGCGCCAGCAGCTTGAGGGACACCCCCACCGGGGAGCTGTTTTTT
>.|TRBJ2-1|TRBV27|TRBD1
CASSLSWTGGNEQFF
TGTGCCAGCAGTTTATCGTGGACAGGGGGCAATGAGCAGTTCTTC
>.|TRBJ1-6|TRBV7-2|.
CASNDYNSPLHF
TGTGCCAGCAATGACTATAATTCACCCCTCCACTTT
>.|TRBJ1-5|TRBV2|.
CASSGRQNSNQPQHF
TGTGCCAGCAGTGGCCGGCAGAATAGCAATCAGCCCCAGCATTTT